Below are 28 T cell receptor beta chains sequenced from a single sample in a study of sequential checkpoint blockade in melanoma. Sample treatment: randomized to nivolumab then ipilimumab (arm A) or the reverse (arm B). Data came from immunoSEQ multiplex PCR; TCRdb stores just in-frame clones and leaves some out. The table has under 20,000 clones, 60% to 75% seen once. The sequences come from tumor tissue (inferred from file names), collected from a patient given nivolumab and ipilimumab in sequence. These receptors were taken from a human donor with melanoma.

This CDR3 is CASSQWGQAPEAFF. For the CDR3, the DNA is TGTGCCAGCAGCCAGTGGGGACAGGCCCCTGAAGCTTTCTTT. The chain combines TRBV14 with TRBJ1-1; 8 bases align to TRBD1. Trimming at V came to 3 bases and at J to 6 bases, leaving 6 bases not matched to a gene. Germline V gives CDR1 SGHDN, CDR2 FVKESK. The length of the CDR3 is 14 residues.

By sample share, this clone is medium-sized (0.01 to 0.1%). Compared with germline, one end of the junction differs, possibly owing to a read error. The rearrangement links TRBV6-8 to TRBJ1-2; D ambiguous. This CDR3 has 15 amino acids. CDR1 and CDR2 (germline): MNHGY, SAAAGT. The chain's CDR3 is CASSDSPGPSYGYTF. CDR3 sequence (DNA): TGTGCCAGCAGTGACTCCCCTGGACCGAGCTATGGCTACACCTTC.

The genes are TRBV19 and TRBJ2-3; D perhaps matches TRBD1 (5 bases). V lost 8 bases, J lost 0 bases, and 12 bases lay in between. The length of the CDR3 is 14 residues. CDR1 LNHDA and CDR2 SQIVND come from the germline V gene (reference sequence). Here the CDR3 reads CASRKGISTDTQYF. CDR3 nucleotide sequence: TGTGCCAGTCGGAAGGGGATCAGCACAGATACGCAGTATTTT.

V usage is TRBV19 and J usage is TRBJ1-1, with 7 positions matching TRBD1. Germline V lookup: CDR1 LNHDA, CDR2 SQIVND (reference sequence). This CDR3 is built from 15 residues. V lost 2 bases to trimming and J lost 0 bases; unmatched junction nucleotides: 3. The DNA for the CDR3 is TGTGCCAGTAGTATATACACAGGGGTGAACACTGAAGCTTTCTTT. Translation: CASSIYTGVNTEAFF.

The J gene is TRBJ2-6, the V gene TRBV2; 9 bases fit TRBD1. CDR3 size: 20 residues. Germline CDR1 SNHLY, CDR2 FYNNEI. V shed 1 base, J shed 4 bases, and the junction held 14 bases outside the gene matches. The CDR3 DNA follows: TGTGCCAGCAGTGAAGGTCGCTGGGGACAGGGATCGTCCGGGGCCAACGTCCTGACTTTC. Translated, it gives CASSEGRWGQGSSGANVLTF. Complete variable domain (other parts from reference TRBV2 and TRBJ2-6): EPEVTQTPSHQVTQMGQEVILRCVPISNHLYFYWYRQILGQKVEFLVSFYNNEISEKSEIFDDQFSVERPDGSNFTLKIRSTKLEDSAMYFCASSEGRWGQGSSGANVLTFGAGSRLTVL.

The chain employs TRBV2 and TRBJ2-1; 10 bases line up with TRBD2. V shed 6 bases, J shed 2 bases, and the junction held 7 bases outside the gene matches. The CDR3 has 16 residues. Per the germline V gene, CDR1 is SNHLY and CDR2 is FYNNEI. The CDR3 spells CASRLLAGVTYNEQFF. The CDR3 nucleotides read TGTGCCAGCAGGCTCCTAGCGGGGGTAACCTACAATGAGCAGTTCTTC.

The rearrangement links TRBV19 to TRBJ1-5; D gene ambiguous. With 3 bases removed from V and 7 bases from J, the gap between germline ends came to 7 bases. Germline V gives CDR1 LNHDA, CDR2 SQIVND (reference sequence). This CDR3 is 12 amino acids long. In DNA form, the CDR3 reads TGTGCCAGTAGTATGGCACGACAGCCCCAGCATTTT. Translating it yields CASSMARQPQHF. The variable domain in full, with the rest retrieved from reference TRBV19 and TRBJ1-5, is DGGITQSPKYLFRKEGQNVTLSCEQNLNHDAMYWYRQDPGQGLRLIYYSQIVNDFQKGDIAEGYSVSREKKESFPLTVTSAQKNPTAFYLCASSMARQPQHFGDGTRLSIL.

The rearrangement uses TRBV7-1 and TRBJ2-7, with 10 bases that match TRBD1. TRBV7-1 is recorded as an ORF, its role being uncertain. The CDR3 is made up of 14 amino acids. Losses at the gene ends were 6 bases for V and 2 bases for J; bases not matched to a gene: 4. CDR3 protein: CASRSGQGTYEQYF. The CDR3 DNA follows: TGTGCCAGCAGGTCGGGACAGGGGACCTACGAGCAGTACTTC.

The CDR3 DNA sequence: TGTGCCTGGACACCTACAGGGTTGGAAGAGACCCAGTACTTC. It translates to CAWTPTGLEETQYF. The V call is TRBV30, the J call TRBJ2-5; D is perhaps TRBD1 (6 bases). Trimming left V 4 bases short and J 3 bases short, with 15 bases between. The CDR3 is made up of 14 amino acids. Per the germline V gene, CDR1 is GTSNPN and CDR2 is SVGIG (reference sequence).

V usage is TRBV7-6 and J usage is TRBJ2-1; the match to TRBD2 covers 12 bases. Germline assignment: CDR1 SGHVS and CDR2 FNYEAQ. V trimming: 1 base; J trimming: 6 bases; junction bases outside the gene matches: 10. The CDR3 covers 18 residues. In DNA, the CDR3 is TGTGCCAGCAGCTTAGGGCCGGGACTAGCGGGCATCAGCAATGAGCAGTTCTTC. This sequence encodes CASSLGPGLAGISNEQFF. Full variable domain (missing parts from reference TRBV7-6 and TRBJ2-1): GAGVSQSPRYKVTKRGQDVALRCDPISGHVSLYWYRQALGQGPEFLTYFNYEAQQDKSGLPNDRFSAERPEGSISTLTIQRTEQRDSAMYRCASSLGPGLAGISNEQFFGPGTRLTVL.

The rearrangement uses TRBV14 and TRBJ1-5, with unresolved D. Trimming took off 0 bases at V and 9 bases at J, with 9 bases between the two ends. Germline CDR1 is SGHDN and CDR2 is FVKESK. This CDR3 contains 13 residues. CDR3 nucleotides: TGTGCCAGCAGCCAAGATAGGTTAGGGCCCCAGCATTTT. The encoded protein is CASSQDRLGPQHF.

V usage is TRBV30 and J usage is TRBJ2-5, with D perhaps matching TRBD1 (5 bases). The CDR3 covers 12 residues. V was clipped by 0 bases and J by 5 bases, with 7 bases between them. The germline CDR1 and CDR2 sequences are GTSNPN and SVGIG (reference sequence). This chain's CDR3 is CAWSVKGETQYF. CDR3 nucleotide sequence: TGTGCCTGGAGTGTAAAGGGGGAGACCCAGTACTTC.

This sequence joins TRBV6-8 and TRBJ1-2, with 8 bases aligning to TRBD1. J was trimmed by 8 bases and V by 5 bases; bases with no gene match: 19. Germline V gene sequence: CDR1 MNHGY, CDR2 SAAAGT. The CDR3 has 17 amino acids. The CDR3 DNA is TGTGCCAGCAGTGCCGGGACAGGCGCCTCGCTTCCAGCGGGCTACACCTTC. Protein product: CASSAGTGASLPAGYTF.

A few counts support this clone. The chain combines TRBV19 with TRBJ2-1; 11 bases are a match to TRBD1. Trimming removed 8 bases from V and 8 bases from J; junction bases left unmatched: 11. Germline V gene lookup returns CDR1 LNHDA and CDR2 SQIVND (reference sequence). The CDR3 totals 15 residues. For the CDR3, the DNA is TGTGCCAGTGTCGATGGACAGGGGGCGCGGGATGAGCAGTTCTTC. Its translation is CASVDGQGARDEQFF.

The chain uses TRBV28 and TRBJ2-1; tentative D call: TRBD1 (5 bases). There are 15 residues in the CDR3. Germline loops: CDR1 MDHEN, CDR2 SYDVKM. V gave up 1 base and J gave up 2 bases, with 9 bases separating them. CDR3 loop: CASSLSGWAYNEQFF. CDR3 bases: TGTGCCAGCAGTTTATCAGGGTGGGCCTACAATGAGCAGTTCTTC.

This CDR3 is CATAGGQQPQHF. CDR3 bases: TGTGCTACTGCAGGGGGCCAACAGCCCCAGCATTTT. V gene TRBV28 combines with J gene TRBJ1-5; 8 positions agree with TRBD1. The CDR3 has 12 residues. The germline gives CDR1 MDHEN, CDR2 SYDVKM. Full variable domain (remainder filled in from reference TRBV28 and TRBJ1-5): DVKVTQSSRYLVKRTGEKVFLECVQDMDHENMFWYRQDPGLGLRLIYFSYDVKMKEKGDIPEGYSVSREKKERFSLILESASTNQTSMYLCATAGGQQPQHFGDGTRLSIL.

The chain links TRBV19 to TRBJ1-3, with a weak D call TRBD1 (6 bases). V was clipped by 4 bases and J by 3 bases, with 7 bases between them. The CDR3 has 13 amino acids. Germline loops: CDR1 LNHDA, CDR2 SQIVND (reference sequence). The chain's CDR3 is CASSNRVGNTIYF. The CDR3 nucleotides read TGTGCCAGTAGTAACAGGGTTGGAAACACCATATATTTT.

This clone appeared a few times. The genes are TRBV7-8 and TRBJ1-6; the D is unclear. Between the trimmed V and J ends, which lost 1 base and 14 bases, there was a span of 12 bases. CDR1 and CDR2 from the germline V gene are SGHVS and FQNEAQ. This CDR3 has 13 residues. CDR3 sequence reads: CASSLGSWPALHF. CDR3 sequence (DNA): TGTGCCAGCAGCTTAGGGTCTTGGCCTGCCCTCCACTTT. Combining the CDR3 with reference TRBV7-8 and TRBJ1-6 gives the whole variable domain GAGVSQSPRYKVAKRGQDVALRCDPISGHVSLFWYQQALGQGPEFLTYFQNEAQLDKSGLPSDRFFAERPEGSVSTLKIQRTQQEDSAVYLCASSLGSWPALHFGNGTRLTVT.

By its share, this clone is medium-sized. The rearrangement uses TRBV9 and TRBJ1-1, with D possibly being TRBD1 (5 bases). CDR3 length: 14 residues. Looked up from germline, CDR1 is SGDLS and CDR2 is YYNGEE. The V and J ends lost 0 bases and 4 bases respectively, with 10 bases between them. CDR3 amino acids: CASSVVTGPTEAFF. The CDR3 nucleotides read TGTGCCAGCAGCGTAGTTACGGGGCCCACTGAAGCTTTCTTT. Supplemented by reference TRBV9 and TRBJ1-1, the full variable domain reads DSGVTQTPKHLITATGQRVTLRCSPRSGDLSVYWYQQSLDQGLQFLIQYYNGEERAKGNILERFSAQQFPDLHSELNLSSLELGDSALYFCASSVVTGPTEAFFGQGTRLTVV.

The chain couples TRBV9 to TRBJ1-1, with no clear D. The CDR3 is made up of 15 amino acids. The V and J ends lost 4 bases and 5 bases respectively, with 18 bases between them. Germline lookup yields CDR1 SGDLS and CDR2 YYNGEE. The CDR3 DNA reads TGTGCCAGCAGCTCGAGGTGGAGAGGCGATACTGAAGCTTTCTTT. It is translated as CASSSRWRGDTEAFF.

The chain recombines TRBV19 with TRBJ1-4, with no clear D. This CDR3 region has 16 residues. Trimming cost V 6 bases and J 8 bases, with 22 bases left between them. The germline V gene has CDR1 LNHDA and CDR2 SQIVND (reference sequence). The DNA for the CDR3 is TGTGCCAGTAGCAAAACGGGAGGACGGTACAAGGAAAAACTGTTTTTT. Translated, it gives CASSKTGGRYKEKLFF.

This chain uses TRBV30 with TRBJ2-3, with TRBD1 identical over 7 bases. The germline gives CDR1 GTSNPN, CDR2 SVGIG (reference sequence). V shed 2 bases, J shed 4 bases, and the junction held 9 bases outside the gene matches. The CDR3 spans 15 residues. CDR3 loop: CAWSLDRVKADTQYF. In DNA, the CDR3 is TGTGCCTGGAGTCTCGACAGGGTGAAGGCAGATACGCAGTATTTT.

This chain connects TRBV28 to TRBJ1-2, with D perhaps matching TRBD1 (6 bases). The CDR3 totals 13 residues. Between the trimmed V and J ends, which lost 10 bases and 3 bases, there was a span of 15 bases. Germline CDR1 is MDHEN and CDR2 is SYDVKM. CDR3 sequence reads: CATSTGDYYGYTF. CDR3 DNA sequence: TGTGCCACCTCGACAGGAGACTACTATGGCTACACCTTC.

CDR3 DNA sequence: TGTGCCAGCAGCTTCTCTCGGGGGGCGGAAGCTTTCTTT. Amino acid sequence: CASSFSRGAEAFF. The chain recombines TRBV7-2 with TRBJ1-1; possibly TRBD1 for D (6 bases). Deletions cut 3 bases from V and 8 bases from J, with 13 bases between. The CDR3 has 13 amino acids. Looked up from germline, CDR1 is SGHTA and CDR2 is FQGNSA.

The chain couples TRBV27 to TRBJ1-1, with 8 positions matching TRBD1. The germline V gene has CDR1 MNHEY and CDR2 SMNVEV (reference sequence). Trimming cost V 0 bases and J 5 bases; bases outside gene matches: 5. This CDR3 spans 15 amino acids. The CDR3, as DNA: TGTGCCAGCAGTTTATCCCCACGACAGGGGACTGAAGCTTTCTTT. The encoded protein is CASSLSPRQGTEAFF.

The CDR3 nucleotides read TGTGCCTGGAGCCCGGGACTCTCGGATACGCAGTATTTT. Its translation is CAWSPGLSDTQYF. The V gene is TRBV30, the J gene TRBJ2-3; TRBD2 is a possible D gene (6 bases). This CDR3 contains 13 residues. Looked up from germline, CDR1 is GTSNPN and CDR2 is SVGIG (reference sequence). Trimming took off 3 bases at V and 6 bases at J, with 13 bases between the two ends.

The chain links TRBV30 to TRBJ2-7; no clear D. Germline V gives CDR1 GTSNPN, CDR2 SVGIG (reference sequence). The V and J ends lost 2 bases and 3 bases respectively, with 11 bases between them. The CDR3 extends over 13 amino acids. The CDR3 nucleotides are TGTGCCTGGAGTATGGGAATCTACTACGAGCAGTACTTC. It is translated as CAWSMGIYYEQYF.

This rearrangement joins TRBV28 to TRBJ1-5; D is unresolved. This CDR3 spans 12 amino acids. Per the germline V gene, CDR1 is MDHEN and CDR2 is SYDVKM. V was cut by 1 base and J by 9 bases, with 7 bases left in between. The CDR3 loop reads CASSLSLGPQHF. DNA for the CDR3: TGTGCCAGCAGTTTATCCTTGGGGCCCCAGCATTTT.